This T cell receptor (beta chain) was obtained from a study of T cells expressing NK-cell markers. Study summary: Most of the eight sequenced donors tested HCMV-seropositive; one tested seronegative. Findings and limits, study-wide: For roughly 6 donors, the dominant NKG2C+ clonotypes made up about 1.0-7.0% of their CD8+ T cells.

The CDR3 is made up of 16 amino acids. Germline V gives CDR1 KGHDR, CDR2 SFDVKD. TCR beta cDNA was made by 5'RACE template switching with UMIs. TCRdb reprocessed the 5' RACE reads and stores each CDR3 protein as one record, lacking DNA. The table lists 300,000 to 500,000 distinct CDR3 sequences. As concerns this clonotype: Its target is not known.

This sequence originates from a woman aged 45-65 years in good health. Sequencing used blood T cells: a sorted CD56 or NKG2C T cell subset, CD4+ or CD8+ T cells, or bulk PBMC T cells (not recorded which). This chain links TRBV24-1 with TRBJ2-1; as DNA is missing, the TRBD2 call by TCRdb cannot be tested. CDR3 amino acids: CATSDALAGDNNEQFF.